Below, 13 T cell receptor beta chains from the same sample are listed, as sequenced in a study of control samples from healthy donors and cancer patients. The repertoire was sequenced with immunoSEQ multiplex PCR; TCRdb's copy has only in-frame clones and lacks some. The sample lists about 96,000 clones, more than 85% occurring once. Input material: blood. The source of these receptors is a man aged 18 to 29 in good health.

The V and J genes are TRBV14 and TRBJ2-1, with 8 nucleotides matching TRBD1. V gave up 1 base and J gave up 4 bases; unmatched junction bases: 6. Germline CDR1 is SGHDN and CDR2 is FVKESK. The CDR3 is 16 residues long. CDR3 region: CASSQGTGLSYNEQFF. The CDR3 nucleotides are TGTGCCAGCAGCCAAGGGACAGGGCTGTCTTACAATGAGCAGTTCTTC.

CDR3 nucleotides: TGTGCCAGCAGCTTATCGCGGGGTACGGATGAGCAGTTCTTC. Its translation: CASSLSRGTDEQFF. The chain employs TRBV11-3 and TRBJ2-1; perhaps TRBD2 as D (6 bases). There are 14 residues in the CDR3. Germline V CDR1 and CDR2: SGHNT, YENEEA. V lost 2 bases and J lost 8, with 13 bases in between.

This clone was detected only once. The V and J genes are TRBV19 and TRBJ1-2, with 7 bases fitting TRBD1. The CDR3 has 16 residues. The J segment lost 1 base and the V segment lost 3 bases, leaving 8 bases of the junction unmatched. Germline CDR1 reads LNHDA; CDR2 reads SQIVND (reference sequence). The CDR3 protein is CASSMGGQIFNYGYTF. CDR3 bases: TGTGCCAGTAGTATGGGGGGACAGATCTTTAACTATGGCTACACCTTC.

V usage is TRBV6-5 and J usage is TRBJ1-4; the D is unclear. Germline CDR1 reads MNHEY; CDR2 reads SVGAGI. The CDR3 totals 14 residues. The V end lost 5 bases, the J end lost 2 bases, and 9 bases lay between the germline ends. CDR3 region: CASSPQETNEKLFF. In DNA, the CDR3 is TGTGCCAGCAGTCCCCAGGAGACTAATGAAAAACTGTTTTTT.

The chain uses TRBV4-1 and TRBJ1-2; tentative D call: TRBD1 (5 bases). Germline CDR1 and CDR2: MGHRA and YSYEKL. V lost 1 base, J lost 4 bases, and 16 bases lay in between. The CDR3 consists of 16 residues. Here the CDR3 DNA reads TGCGCCAGCAGCCAAGTGAGCACGGGGCACAGCTATGGCTACACCTTC. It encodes CASSQVSTGHSYGYTF.

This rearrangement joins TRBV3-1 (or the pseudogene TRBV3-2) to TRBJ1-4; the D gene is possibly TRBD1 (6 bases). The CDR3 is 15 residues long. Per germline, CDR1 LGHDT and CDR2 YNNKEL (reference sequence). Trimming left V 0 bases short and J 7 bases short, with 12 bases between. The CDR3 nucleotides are TGTGCCAGCAGCCAAGACTACACAGGGAGTGAAAAACTGTTTTTT. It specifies CASSQDYTGSEKLFF.

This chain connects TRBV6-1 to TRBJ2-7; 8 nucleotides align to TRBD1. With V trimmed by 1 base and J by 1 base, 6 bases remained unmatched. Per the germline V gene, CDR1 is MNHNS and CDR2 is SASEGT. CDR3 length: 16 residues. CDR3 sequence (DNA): TGTGCCAGCAGTGAAGGCCCCCGACAGGGGTCCTACGAGCAGTACTTC. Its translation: CASSEGPRQGSYEQYF.

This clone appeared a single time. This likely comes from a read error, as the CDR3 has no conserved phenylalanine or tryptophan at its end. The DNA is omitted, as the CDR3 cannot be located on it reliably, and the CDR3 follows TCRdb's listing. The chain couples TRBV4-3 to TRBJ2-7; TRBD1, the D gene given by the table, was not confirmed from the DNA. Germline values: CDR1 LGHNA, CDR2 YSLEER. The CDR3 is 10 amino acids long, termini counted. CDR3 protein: CASSPTGQGI.

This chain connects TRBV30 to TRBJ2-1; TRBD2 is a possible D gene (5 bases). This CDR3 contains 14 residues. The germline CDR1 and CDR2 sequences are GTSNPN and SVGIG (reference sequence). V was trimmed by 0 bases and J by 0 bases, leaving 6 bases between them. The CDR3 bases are TGTGCCTGGAGTGTTACTAGCTCCTACAATGAGCAGTTCTTC. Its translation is CAWSVTSSYNEQFF.

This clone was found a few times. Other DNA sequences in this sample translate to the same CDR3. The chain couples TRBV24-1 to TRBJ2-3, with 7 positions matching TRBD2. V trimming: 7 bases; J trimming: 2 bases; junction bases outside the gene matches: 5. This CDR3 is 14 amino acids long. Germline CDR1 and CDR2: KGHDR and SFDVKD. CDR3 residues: CATSGRGSTDTQYF. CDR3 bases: TGTGCCACCAGCGGGCGGGGGTCCACAGATACGCAGTATTTT.

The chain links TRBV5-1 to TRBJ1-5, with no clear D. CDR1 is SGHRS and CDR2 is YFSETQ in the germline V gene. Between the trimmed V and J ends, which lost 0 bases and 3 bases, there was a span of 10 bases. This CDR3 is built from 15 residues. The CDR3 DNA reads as TGCGCCAGCAGCTTGGACCCAGGACTCAATCAGCCCCAGCATTTT. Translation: CASSLDPGLNQPQHF.

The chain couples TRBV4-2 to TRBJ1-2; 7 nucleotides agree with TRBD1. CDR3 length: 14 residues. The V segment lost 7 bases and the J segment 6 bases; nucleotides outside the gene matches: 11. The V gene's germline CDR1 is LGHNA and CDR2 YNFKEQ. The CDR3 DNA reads TGTGCCAGCACTAAACGGACAGGATCTAATGGCTACACCTTC. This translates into CASTKRTGSNGYTF.

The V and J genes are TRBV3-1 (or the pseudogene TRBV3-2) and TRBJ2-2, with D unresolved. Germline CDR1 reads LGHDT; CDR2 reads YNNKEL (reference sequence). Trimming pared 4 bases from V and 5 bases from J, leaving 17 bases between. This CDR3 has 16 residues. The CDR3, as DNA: TGTGCCAGCAGCCCCGGGCCACACGAAGATACCGGGGAGCTGTTTTTT. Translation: CASSPGPHEDTGELFF.